Shown below are 21 T cell receptor beta chains from a single sample sequenced in a study of tumor-infiltrating lymphocytes in primary liver carcinoma. From approximately 0.5 ug of total RNA, TCR beta-specific cDNA was reverse-transcribed using a constant-region primer. Sequencing libraries for TCR beta derived from three nested multiplex PCR rounds that used slightly modified ARM-PCR. Use of TRBV1-TRBV30 forward primers with a C-beta reverse primer characterized the first two PCR rounds, which lasted about 10 cycles each. From the multiplex PCR reads, TCRdb called clonotypes with MiXCR, one entry per CDR3 protein. The repertoire has about 190,000 distinct CDR3 sequences, approximately 80% of them found once; the top ten carry 15% to 20%. It was from roughly 20-30 mg of unsorted bulk tissue that RNA and DNA were co-extracted. The sequencing sample was made of tumor tissue from primary liver carcinoma. These TCRs come from a man aged 40-49 years with primary liver carcinoma and hepatitis B virus infection.

Details on this clonotype: This CDR3 is missing its conserved last phenylalanine or tryptophan, likely due to a read error. This chain links TRBV11-1 with TRBJ2-3, with D possibly matching TRBD2 (5 bases). This CDR3 has 15 amino acids. Per the germline V gene, CDR1 is SGHAT and CDR2 is FQDESV (reference sequence). This chain's CDR3 is CASSLPRESTDMQYC. CDR3 coding DNA: TGTGCCAGCAGTTTGCCAAGGGAGAGCACAGATATGCAGTATTGT.

This clonotype has a count of ten or more. The chain employs TRBV29-1 and TRBJ2-7, with D perhaps assigned TRBD1 or TRBD2 (5 bases each). Trimming pared 4 bases from V and 0 bases from J, leaving 13 bases between. Germline CDR1 reads SQVTM; CDR2 reads ANQGSEA. The CDR3 sequence is 14 residues long. CDR3 DNA sequence: TGCAGCGTTGGGCCCGGGACGGGCTCCTACGAGCAGTACTTC. Translated, it gives CSVGPGTGSYEQYF.

The chain links TRBV4-2 to TRBJ1-3; a weak D match, TRBD1 (6 bases). Looked up from germline, CDR1 is LGHNA and CDR2 is YNFKEQ. The CDR3 is 20 amino acids. Trimming stripped 1 base from V and 0 bases from J, with 22 bases between. CDR3 residues: CASSQGRDWGLTLSGNTIYF. The DNA of the CDR3 is TGTGCCAGCAGCCAAGGTCGGGACTGGGGGCTTACTCTCTCTGGAAACACCATATATTTT.

Comment on this clonotype: Since no conserved phenylalanine or tryptophan closes the CDR3, a read error is the likely cause. The chain carries TRBV4-2 and TRBJ2-1; 10 bases align to TRBD2. V shed 0 bases and J 0 bases; nucleotides not matched to a gene: 2. The CDR3 has 17 amino acids. Germline V gene data show CDR1 as LGHNA and CDR2 as YNFKEQ. The CDR3 DNA is TGTGCCAGCAGCCAAGATGTAGCGGGGGGCTCCTACAATGAGCAGTTCATC. The encoded protein is CASSQDVAGGSYNEQFI.

As for this clonotype: The junction shows a germline mismatch at one end, possibly a read error. The chain combines TRBV5-1 with TRBJ2-5, with D tentatively TRBD2 (5 bases). Germline V CDR1 and CDR2: SGHRS, YFSETQ. The CDR3 spans 14 residues. CDR3 amino acids: CASRLESGMKTQYF. The CDR3 DNA is TGCGCCAGCAGATTGGAATCGGGGATGAAGACTCAGTACTTC. Full variable domain (missing parts from reference TRBV5-1 and TRBJ2-5): KAGVTQTPRYLIKTRGQQVTLSCSPISGHRSVSWYQQTPGQGLQFLFEYFSETQRNKGNFPGRFSGRQFSNSRSEMNVSTLELGDSALYLCASRLESGMKTQYFGPGTRLLVL.

The chain joins TRBV6-2 or TRBV6-3 to TRBJ2-6; D is possibly TRBD2 (6 bases). V gave up 2 bases and J gave up 11 bases, with 19 bases separating them. CDR1 is MNHEY and CDR2 is SVGEGT in the germline V gene. The CDR3 is made up of 16 amino acids. CDR3 nucleotides: TGTGCCAGCAGTTACGCGGGACTCTCTAGGGTCGACGTCCTGACTTTC. It translates to CASSYAGLSRVDVLTF.

In its sample, this clonotype ranks as medium-sized. In nucleotides, the CDR3 is TGTGCCAGCAGCTTAACCCTAGCGGGGGCTAGCGAGCAGTACTTC. Amino acids: CASSLTLAGASEQYF. The chain combines TRBV11-2 with TRBJ2-7; 10 positions match TRBD2. V lost 2 bases, J lost 6 bases, and 7 bases stayed unmatched. The CDR3 is made up of 15 amino acids. Germline V gives CDR1 SGHAT, CDR2 FQNNGV.

On this clonotype itself: At one end, the junction sequence differs from germline, possibly due to a read error. This rearrangement joins TRBV11-2 to TRBJ2-3, with 11 bases identical to TRBD2. This CDR3 contains 18 residues. Germline CDR1 and CDR2: SGHAT and FQNNGV. The CDR3 DNA reads TGTACCAGCAGCTTAAATCTCCTAGCGGGAGGCGATGCGGATACACAATATTTT. Residues: CTSSLNLLAGGDADTQYF.

Concerning this clonotype itself: A read error may produce the germline difference seen at one junction end. V is TRBV29-1 and J is TRBJ2-2; 8 bases line up with TRBD2. The CDR3 covers 15 residues. Germline V gene data show CDR1 as SQVTM and CDR2 as ANQGSEA. This CDR3 reads CRVGTSAANTGELFF. The CDR3 DNA reads as TGCAGAGTTGGGACTAGTGCGGCGAACACCGGGGAGCTATTTTTT.

With regard to this clonotype: The conserved final phenylalanine or tryptophan is absent from the CDR3, which likely points to a read error. V usage is TRBV11-2 and J usage is TRBJ1-5, with TRBD1 as a possible D gene (6 bases). CDR1 and CDR2 from the germline V gene are SGHAT and FQNNGV. The CDR3 loop spans 17 amino acids. DNA for the CDR3: TGTGCCAGCGGCTTAGTAGGGGTAACAGGGAGCAATCAGGCCCAGCATTAT. This sequence encodes CASGLVGVTGSNQAQHY.

With regard to this clonotype: The CDR3 end shows no conserved phenylalanine or tryptophan, and so a read error is likely. Because the CDR3's place on the DNA is in doubt, the DNA is left out and the CDR3 is given as listed by TCRdb. The rearrangement links TRBV6-5 to TRBJ2-7; the table's D call TRBD1 went unverified against the DNA. The CDR3 is made up of 13 amino acids, end residues included. In germline, CDR1 is MNHEY, CDR2 SVGAGI. CDR3: CASRGTGEYEQYI.

For this clonotype: One end of the junction varies from germline; a read error may be responsible. CDR3 nucleotide sequence: TGTGCCATCAGCTTGGACAGGGGCTGTGGCTATACCTTC. This sequence encodes CAISLDRGCGYTF. The chain recombines TRBV11-2 with TRBJ1-2, with 9 nucleotides matching TRBD1. CDR1 is SGHAT and CDR2 is FQNNGV in the germline V gene. This CDR3 region has 13 residues.

In this sample, this clonotype turned up many times. A single base separates this from a much larger clone, so it may be a read error. A read error is likely, as this CDR3 ends without the conserved phenylalanine or tryptophan. The chain has TRBV11-2 and TRBJ1-5; TRBD1 aligns across 8 bases. The CDR3 sequence is 15 residues long. V shed 1 base, J shed 2 bases, and the junction held 1 base outside the gene matches. CDR1 and CDR2 from the germline V gene are SGHAT and FQNNGV. CDR3 nucleotide sequence: TGTGCCAGCAGCTTAGCAGGGGGCGGCAATCAGCCCCAGCATTAT. It yields the protein CASSLAGGGNQPQHY.

Turning to this clonotype: A read error may account for a junction end that differs from germline. V usage is TRBV11-1 and J usage is TRBJ2-7; the D is unclear. The CDR3 has 13 amino acids. CDR1 is SGHAT, CDR2 FQDESV, per germline (reference sequence). The CDR3 spells CASRGRRSYEQYF. The CDR3 DNA sequence: TGTGCCAGCAGGGGAAGGCGATCCTACGAACAGTATTTC.

On this clonotype: It is likely a read error, because the conserved phenylalanine at the end of the CDR3 is missing. CDR3 amino acids: CAISPLVVSYNEQFS. The CDR3 coding sequence is TGTGCCATCAGCCCCTTGGTGGTCTCCTACAATGAGCAGTTCTCC. This chain connects TRBV12-3 or TRBV12-4 to TRBJ2-1; D unclear. This CDR3 is built from 15 residues. Trimming stripped 10 bases from V and 0 bases from J, with 16 bases between.

Turning to this clonotype: The CDR3 does not close with the conserved phenylalanine or tryptophan, likely indicating a read error. The rearrangement joins TRBV29-1 to TRBJ1-4; the D is unclear. CDR3 length: 13 amino acids. Per the germline V gene, CDR1 is SQVTM and CDR2 is ANQGSEA. CDR3 residues: CNVDGGMGEILFS. CDR3 in DNA: TGCAACGTTGACGGAGGGATGGGTGAAATACTGTTTTCT.

Regarding this clonotype: At one end the junction does not follow the germline gene, possibly because of a read error. V is TRBV5-6 and J is TRBJ2-5; 8 bases fit TRBD2. This CDR3 has 15 residues. Germline V gives CDR1 SGHDT, CDR2 YYEEEE. The CDR3 loop reads CASSLVAGWRETQYF. The CDR3 bases are TGTGCCAGCAGTTTAGTAGCGGGATGGCGAGAGACCCAGTATTTC.

Worth noting for this clonotype: This sequence may be a read error, since a much larger clone differs from it by one base. The gene calls are TRBV14 and TRBJ1-6; D unresolved. CDR3 size: 15 residues. Germline V gives CDR1 SGHDN, CDR2 FVKESK. The CDR3, as DNA: TGTGCCGGCAGCCAAGAGTTTCTGGGGAATTCACCCCTCCAGTTT. This sequence encodes CAGSQEFLGNSPLQF.

About this clonotype: One junction end does not reproduce the germline sequence, and a read error may be involved. CDR3 sequence: CVSSQDSRTGYNSPLHF. CDR3 sequence (DNA): TGCGTCAGCAGCCAAGATTCTCGAACAGGCTATAATTCACCCCTCCACTTT. This chain connects TRBV4-3 to TRBJ1-6, with a possible D match to TRBD1 (5 bases). There are 17 residues in the CDR3. Germline CDR1 is LGHNA and CDR2 is YSLEER.

This clonotype was counted between two and nine times. The gene calls are TRBV7-9 and TRBJ2-1; 8 bases map to TRBD2. CDR1 is SEHNR, CDR2 FQNEAQ, per germline (reference sequence). With 6 bases clipped from V and 7 bases from J, the junction kept 5 bases outside the gene matches. The CDR3 covers 13 residues. The CDR3 nucleotides are TGTGCCAGCAGTACGGGAGGGAGGAATGAGCAGTTCTTC. This sequence encodes CASSTGGRNEQFF.

Details on this clonotype: Since a much larger clone is just one base distant, this may be a read error. The chain combines TRBV7-8 with TRBJ2-5; no clear D gene. This CDR3 comprises 13 residues. Germline V gene lookup returns CDR1 SGHVS and CDR2 FQNEAQ. CDR3 sequence reads: CASSIVVQETRYF. In nucleotides, the CDR3 is TGTGCCAGCAGCATCGTGGTCCAAGAGACCCGGTACTTC.